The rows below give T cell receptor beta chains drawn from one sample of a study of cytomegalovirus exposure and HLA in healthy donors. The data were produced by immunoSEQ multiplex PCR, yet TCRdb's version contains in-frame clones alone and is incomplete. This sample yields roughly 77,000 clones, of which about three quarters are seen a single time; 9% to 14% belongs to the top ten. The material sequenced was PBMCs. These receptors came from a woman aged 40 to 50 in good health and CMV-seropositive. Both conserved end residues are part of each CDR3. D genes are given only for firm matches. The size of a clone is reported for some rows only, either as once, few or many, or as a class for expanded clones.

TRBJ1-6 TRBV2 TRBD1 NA CASSEMLGGNSPLHF TGTGCCAGCAGTGAAATGCTAGGGGGCAATTCACCCCTCCACTTT
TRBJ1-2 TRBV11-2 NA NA CASSLGTDFYGYTF TGTGCCAGCAGCTTAGGGACAGACTTCTATGGCTACACCTTC
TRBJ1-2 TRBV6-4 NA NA CASSDSTVGGYTF TGTGCCAGCAGTGACTCCACAGTCGGTGGCTACACCTTC
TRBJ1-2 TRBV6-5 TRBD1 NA CAAGDRGIRHGYTF TGCGCCGCGGGGGACAGGGGAATTCGGCATGGCTACACCTTC
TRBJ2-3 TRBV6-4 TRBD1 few CASSRTGTDTQYF TGTGCCAGCTCTAGGACAGGGACGGATACGCAGTATTTT
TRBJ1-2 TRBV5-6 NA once CASSRTGSANYGYTF TGTGCCAGCAGTCGTACAGGGTCCGCTAACTATGGCTACACCTTC
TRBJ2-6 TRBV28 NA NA CASTLGGTGANVLTF TGTGCCAGCACTCTGGGGGGTACAGGGGCCAACGTCCTGACTTTC
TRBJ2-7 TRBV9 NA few CASSPLGGNYYEQYF TGTGCCAGCAGCCCACTAGGAGGGAACTACTACGAGCAGTACTTC
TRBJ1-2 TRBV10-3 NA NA CAISGAGNYGYTF TGTGCCATCAGTGGCGCGGGGAACTATGGCTACACCTTC
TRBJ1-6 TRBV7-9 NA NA CASSRGSSYNSPLHF TGTGCCAGCAGCCGCGGGAGCTCCTATAATTCACCCCTCCACTTT
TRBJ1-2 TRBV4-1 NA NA CASSQALDTGYTF TGCGCCAGCAGCCAAGCTTTGGACACCGGCTACACCTTC
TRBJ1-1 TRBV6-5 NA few CASPCKSTRAFF TGTGCCAGTCCGTGTAAATCGACTCGAGCTTTCTTT
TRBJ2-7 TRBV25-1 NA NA CASSGRFDYEQYF TGTGCCAGCAGTGGACGATTCGACTACGAGCAGTACTTC
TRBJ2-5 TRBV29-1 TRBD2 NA CSVGTSGRPETQYF TGCAGCGTTGGGACTAGCGGACGACCGGAGACCCAGTACTTC
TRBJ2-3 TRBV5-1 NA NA CASSLEDRNTDTQYF TGCGCCAGCAGCTTGGAGGACAGAAACACAGATACGCAGTATTTT
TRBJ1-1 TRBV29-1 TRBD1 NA CSVDRGNTEAFF TGCAGCGTGGACAGGGGGAACACTGAAGCTTTCTTT
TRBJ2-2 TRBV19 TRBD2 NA CATGLAPGELFF TGTGCCACGGGACTAGCTCCGGGGGAGCTGTTTTTT